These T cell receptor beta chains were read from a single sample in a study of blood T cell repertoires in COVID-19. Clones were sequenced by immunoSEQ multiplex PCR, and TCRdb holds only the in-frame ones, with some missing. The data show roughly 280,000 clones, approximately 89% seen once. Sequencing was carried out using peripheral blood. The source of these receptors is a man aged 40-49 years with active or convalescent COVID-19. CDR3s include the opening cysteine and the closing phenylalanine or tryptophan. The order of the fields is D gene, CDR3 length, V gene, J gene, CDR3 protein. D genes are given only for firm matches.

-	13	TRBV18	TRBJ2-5	CASSQRLVETQYF
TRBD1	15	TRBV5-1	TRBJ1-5	CASSPGETGPQPQHF
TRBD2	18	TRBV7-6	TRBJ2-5	CASSLAGGSGSFQETQYF
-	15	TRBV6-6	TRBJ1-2	CASLNRGSENYGYTF
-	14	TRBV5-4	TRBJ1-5	CASSFRGDNQPQHF
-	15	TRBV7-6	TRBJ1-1	CASSLEARAWTEAFF
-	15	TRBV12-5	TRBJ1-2	CASGLAAGVGNGYTF
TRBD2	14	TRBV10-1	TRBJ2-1	CASMAGGPYNEQFF
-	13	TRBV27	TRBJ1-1	CASSLAGKAEAFF
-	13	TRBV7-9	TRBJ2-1	CASSLARYNEQFF
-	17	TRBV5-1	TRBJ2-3	CASSLEASSGDTDTQYF
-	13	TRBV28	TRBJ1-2	CASSSRQAYGYTF
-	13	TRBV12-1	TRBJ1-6	CASSPWAGHVLHF
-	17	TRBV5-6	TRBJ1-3	CASSLRRAQASGNTIYF
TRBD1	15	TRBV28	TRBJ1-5	CASSPGGQGYQPQHF
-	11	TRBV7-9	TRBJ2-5	CASAGWETQYF
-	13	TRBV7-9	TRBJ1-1	CASSLVGNTEAFF
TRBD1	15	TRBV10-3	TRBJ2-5	CAISETSTGRGTQYF
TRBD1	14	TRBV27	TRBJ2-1	CASSSQGAYGEQFF
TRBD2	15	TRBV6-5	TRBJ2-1	CASSKPPGLYNEQFF
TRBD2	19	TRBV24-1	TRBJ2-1	CATSDLPPLTSGSIGEQFF
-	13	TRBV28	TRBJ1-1	CASKRTMNTEAFF
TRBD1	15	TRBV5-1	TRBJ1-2	CASSLDMWTGDGYTF
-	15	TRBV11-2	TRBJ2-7	CASMNQGIRTYEQYF
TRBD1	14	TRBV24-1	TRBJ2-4	CATSEQGSENIQYF
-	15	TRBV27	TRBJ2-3	CASSVTVGSTDTQYF
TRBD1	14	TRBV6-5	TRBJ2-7	CASSPGTGLYEQYF
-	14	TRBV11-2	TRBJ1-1	CASSQNPGHAQAFF
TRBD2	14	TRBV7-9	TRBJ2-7	CASSLGGTSDEQYF
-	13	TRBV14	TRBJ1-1	CASSQISVSRAFF
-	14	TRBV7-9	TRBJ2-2	CASSVDSYTGELFF